Presented here are 9 T cell receptor beta chains from one specimen sequenced in a study of cytomegalovirus exposure and HLA in healthy donors. The primer mix had 60 Vbeta and 13 Jbeta primers. Assay: immunoSEQ multiplex PCR; the TCRdb copy retains only in-frame clones and omits some. The data hold about 100,000 clones, with around four fifths observed a single time. Sequenced material: PBMCs. The receptor source for this set is a man aged 35 to 55 in good health and CMV-seropositive.

Only a few counts were recorded for this clone. The chain uses TRBV28 and TRBJ2-1, with TRBD2 as a possible D gene (5 bases). Germline V lookup: CDR1 MDHEN, CDR2 SYDVKM. The CDR3 contains 13 residues. Trimming took off 6 bases at V and 3 bases at J, with 9 bases between the two ends. The CDR3 DNA reads as TGTGCCAGCAGCCTTGACTACTACAATGAGCAGTTCTTC. Its protein is CASSLDYYNEQFF.

The chain combines TRBV7-2 with TRBJ2-1; no reliable D call. Trimming left V 4 bases short and J 7 bases short, with 11 bases between. The CDR3 consists of 13 residues. CDR1 and CDR2 (germline): SGHTA, FQGNSA. The CDR3 spells CASSSRRGNEQFF. The CDR3 coding sequence is TGTGCCAGCAGCTCCCGAAGAGGAAATGAGCAGTTCTTC.

V and J are TRBV2 and TRBJ1-5, with TRBD1 identical over 7 bases. V shed 5 bases, J shed 4 bases, and the junction held 5 bases outside the gene matches. CDR1 and CDR2 (germline): SNHLY, FYNNEI. The CDR3 has 14 amino acids. The CDR3 nucleotides read TGTGCCAGCAGTCGAGCAGGGGGGAATCAGCCCCAGCATTTT. Translating gives CASSRAGGNQPQHF.

In DNA form, the CDR3 reads TGTGCCAGCAGCTTAGCGCTCGGGGGCTACGAGCAGTACTTC. Translated, it gives CASSLALGGYEQYF. The rearrangement links TRBV7-6 to TRBJ2-7, with D possibly TRBD2 on 6 matching bases. Germline V gene lookup returns CDR1 SGHVS and CDR2 FNYEAQ. CDR3 length equals 14 residues. V dropped 0 bases and J dropped 3 bases, with 9 bases sitting between them.

The rearrangement uses TRBV5-5 and TRBJ2-1, with 16 bases fitting TRBD2. In germline, CDR1 is SGHKS, CDR2 YYEKEE (reference sequence). The junction had 9 bases not matched to a gene; V was cut back by 5 bases and J by 7 bases. The CDR3 has 17 amino acids. This chain's CDR3 is CASRTGTSGGAGNEQFF. DNA for the CDR3: TGTGCCAGCAGAACCGGGACTAGCGGGGGGGCCGGAAATGAGCAGTTCTTC. Looking up the rest from reference TRBV5-5 and TRBJ2-1 gives the full variable domain: DAGVTQSPTHLIKTRGQQVTLRCSPISGHKSVSWYQQVLGQGPQFIFQYYEKEERGRGNFPDRFSARQFPNYSSELNVNALLLGDSALYLCASRTGTSGGAGNEQFFGPGTRLTVL.

This clone was detected a few times. The chain carries TRBV6-1 and TRBJ1-3; D ambiguous. This CDR3 is built from 18 residues. Trimming took 0 bases from V and 4 from J, leaving 19 bases between them. Germline V gives CDR1 MNHNS, CDR2 SASEGT. CDR3 in amino acids: CASSEADKRVWFGNTIYF. The CDR3 DNA reads TGTGCCAGCAGTGAAGCGGATAAGAGGGTCTGGTTCGGAAACACCATATATTTT.

The chain is built from TRBV25-1 and TRBJ1-4, with TRBD1 as a possible D gene (5 bases). Germline V gene lookup returns CDR1 MGHDK and CDR2 SYGVNS. Trimming stripped 3 bases from V and 3 bases from J, with 14 bases between. The CDR3 is 16 amino acids. CDR3 bases: TGTGCCAGCAGTGAGGGGGGTCAGGGTTCTAATGAAAAACTGTTTTTT. Amino acid sequence: CASSEGGQGSNEKLFF.

J is TRBJ1-6 and V is TRBV5-1, with 8 bases identical to TRBD1. Trimming at V came to 2 bases and at J to 7 bases, leaving 5 bases not matched to a gene. Germline loops: CDR1 SGHRS, CDR2 YFSETQ. This CDR3 is 15 amino acids long. CDR3 loop: CASSFGSGGNSPLHF. The CDR3 coding sequence is TGCGCCAGCAGCTTCGGGTCAGGGGGCAATTCACCCCTCCACTTT.

In this sample, this clone turned up once. The chain uses TRBV9 and TRBJ2-1, with TRBD2 matching over 10 bases. CDR1 is SGDLS, CDR2 YYNGEE, per germline. After removal of 3 bases from V and 2 bases from J, the junction contained 8 bases not matched to a gene. This CDR3 spans 17 amino acids. In DNA, the CDR3 is TGTGCCAGCAGCGCAAGCGGGAGGGGCCCTGCCTACAATGAGCAGTTCTTC. Translating it yields CASSASGRGPAYNEQFF.